This T cell receptor (beta chain) was sequenced for a study of immune evolution from preneoplasia to lung adenocarcinoma. This clone was detected only a few times. The antigen is not known. Study-wide results and caveats: KRAS-mutant nodules had the highest T cell clonality.

This CDR3 has 14 amino acids. Trimming took 3 bases from V and 5 from J, leaving 13 bases between them. Germline V lookup: CDR1 MNHNY, CDR2 SVGAGI (reference sequence). Repertoires were generated with immunoSEQ multiplex PCR, while TCRdb's copy carries only in-frame clones and drops some. The sample has fewer than 8,000 clones; approximately 80% are singletons. The chain couples TRBV6-6 to TRBJ1-2; D ambiguous. Sequenced material: FFPE minimally invasive lung adenocarcinoma tissue. The receptor comes from a person aged 65-85 years with lung adenocarcinoma. CDR3 protein: CASSYLALWYGYTF. The CDR3 bases are TGTGCCAGCAGTTATCTTGCCCTCTGGTATGGCTACACCTTC.